This T cell receptor (beta chain) was sequenced during a study of shared clonotypes between healthy human individuals (dated by TCRdb to 2018 to 2021). At the level of the whole study: The cohort included a few men and a couple of women between 18 and 49 years of age. For each donor, three plates each were used for CD4 naive and CD4 memory, two plates were used for CD8 naive, and one plate was used for CD8 memory. Between about 0.8 and 8.9 billion PBMCs per donor were obtained by leukapheresis. To estimate repertoire size and how much clonotype sharing occurs between individuals, the study deeply sequenced the blood TCR repertoires of a handful of healthy adults. Libraries were prepared and TCR repertoires were sequenced by different laboratories using diverse techniques, in order to increase sequencing depth and limit assay-specific biases.

The CDR3 covers 15 residues, taking in both the cysteine and the phenylalanine. Of the read, only the CDR3 DNA is kept; its 45 bases are in frame from base 1. The CDR1 and CDR2 encoded by the germline V gene are ENHRY and SYGVKD. The V end loses 3 bases and the J end loses 5 bases, and a stretch of 13 bases separates them. As to this clone: No cognate antigen has been identified for it. Base qualities were left out, and no much larger clone turns up one base away.

The donors were healthy, HIV-negative adults who had no recently reported acute infections or vaccinations. Every donor was a Caucasian adult residing in Nashville, Tennessee, USA. CD4+ T cells were enriched by magnetic negative selection; naive cells were then positively selected on CD45RA, and the negative fraction formed the memory subset. After blood collection by leukapheresis, PBMCs were isolated using Ficoll-Histopaque density gradient centrifugation and then cryopreserved in the vapor phase of liquid nitrogen. Analytical flow cytometry was used to check the purity and quantity of each magnetically sorted T cell population. From each sorted fraction, genomic DNA was isolated and quantified by UV absorbance on a Nanodrop 2000c. TCR CDR3 regions were amplified from genomic DNA by multiplex PCR using the deep immunoSEQ assay. Extracted genomic DNA from each cell subset was distributed evenly across all wells of several immunoSEQ 96-well plates, and each plate was treated as a replicate. For sorted subsets, each replicate PCR was loaded with around 220 ng genomic DNA, equivalent to 25,000 to 35,000 T cell genomes. Purified libraries were quantified with a Qubit 3.0 fluorometer, sized on a Bioanalyzer 2100, and re-quantified with the KAPA Library Quantification kit. Every immunoSEQ 96-well plate was sequenced on a dedicated single-read 150-cycle Illumina NextSeq 550 flow cell. The authors processed their data as follows. Because the immunoSEQ output held only junctional sequences and lacked quality scores, the filtering could not match the filtering applied to full-length reads. To assign V/J genes and CDR3, sequences were annotated against IMGT germline references using PyIR, a Python wrapper for IgBLAST v1.9. Any read was removed if the V/J assignment was weak (E-value above 1e-6), the CDR3 was missing, or the read contained stop codons, out-of-frame junctions, or ambiguous translated residues. A V3J clonotype was defined by an identical inferred V gene, J gene, and CDR3 amino acid sequence. Percentage overlap between repertoires was computed as shared unique clonotypes divided by the size of the smaller repertoire. Repertoire richness was assessed with RTK rarefaction, the Chao1 estimator, and Recon v2.1 estimates of unobserved clonotypes. Generation probabilities for all TCRbeta clonotypes obtained by the gDNA method from a handful of donors were computed using OLGA. In TCRdb, the immuneACCESS table is reduced to in-frame sequences with V and J assigned. These tables do not hold every clone; where another copy was compared, an unresolved V gene accounts for under half, and the others remain unexplained. That table gives V, J and clone size, and the DNA gave D and trimming. The sample contains roughly 2.6 million clones, 90% to 95% of them found a single time. Under 0.15% of the sample is taken by the ten largest.

Study-level results and caveats: Larger estimated clonotype richness was generally found for naive subsets than for memory subsets. Incomplete sequencing was indicated by rarefaction of sorted-subset datasets, despite the large sequencing depth. Sharing across four donors was observed for approximately 5% of naive CD4, about 3.2% of naive CD8, about 2.5% of memory CD4, and about 0.4% of memory CD8 clonotypes. Based on pairwise subsampling, the degree of clonotype sharing among donors was expected to be affected by sequencing depth. Clonotypes shared by all four sorted-subset donors showed higher generation probabilities than non-shared clonotypes. Sampling was restricted to blood, and TCR repertoires in tissue are likely to differ from TCR repertoires in blood. The genetic and exposure-history diversity represented was limited by the small number of donors.

This clonotype was sampled from a man aged 18 to 30 in good health. The sequenced material came from naive CD4+ T cells sorted from blood. Taken with the paper, the label for cell subset or site translates to: CD45RA+ positively selected. The sequence joins TRBV10-3 to TRBJ2-2, and possibly TRBD1, on 5 matching bases. CDR3 loop: CAISDIGAGTGELFF. At the DNA level, the sequence is TGTGCCATCAGTGATATAGGGGCCGGAACCGGGGAGCTGTTTTTT.